This TCR beta chain was recorded in a study of CXCR3-negative and CXCR3-positive naive CD8 T cells. Study observations and caveats: After cryopreservation, expression of CXCR3 was partially reduced, and most assays were run with fresh PBMCs. In both naive subsets diversity was comparably high, whereas memory CD8+ cells showed much lower diversity. The study inferred TCR strength from TRB CDR3 properties and found comparable surface CD5 between naive subsets.

Naive CD8+ T lymphocytes were specified as CD45RO-CCR7+CD27+CD95-. Germline V gene data show CDR1 as MNHNY and CDR2 as SVGAGI (reference sequence). The CDR3 runs to 17 residues. cDNA libraries for TRB were generated by 5' RACE incorporating UMI labels. TCRdb re-called the 5' RACE reads and gives one entry per CDR3 protein, without DNA. The sample's table shows about 82,000 distinct CDR3 sequences. To note about this clonotype: Its specificity is not known.

V is TRBV6-6 and J is TRBJ1-5. This sequence was found in a human donor in good health. Some clones in this sample may be carry-over from other donors' samples. Source material: naive CXCR3- CD8+ T cells from blood. Regarding subset: CD45RO-CCR7+CD27+CD95- naive CD8+ T cells lacking CXCR3 (TNR3-). The CDR3 loop reads CASSYSRSTAIDQPQHF.